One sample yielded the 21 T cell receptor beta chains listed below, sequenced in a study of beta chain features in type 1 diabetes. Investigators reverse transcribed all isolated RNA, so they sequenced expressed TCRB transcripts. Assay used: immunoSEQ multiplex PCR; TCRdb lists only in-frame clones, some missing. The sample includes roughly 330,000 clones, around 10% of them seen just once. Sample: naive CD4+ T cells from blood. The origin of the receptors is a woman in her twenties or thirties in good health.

CDR3 DNA sequence: TGTGCCAGCAGTGAGTGGGCTAGCAGGGGAGAGACCCAGTACTTC. Protein: CASSEWASRGETQYF. The gene calls are TRBV2 and TRBJ2-5; D perhaps matches TRBD1 (6 bases). This CDR3 spans 15 amino acids. CDR1 is SNHLY and CDR2 is FYNNEI in the germline V gene. Trimming left V 3 bases short and J 4 bases short, with 15 bases between.

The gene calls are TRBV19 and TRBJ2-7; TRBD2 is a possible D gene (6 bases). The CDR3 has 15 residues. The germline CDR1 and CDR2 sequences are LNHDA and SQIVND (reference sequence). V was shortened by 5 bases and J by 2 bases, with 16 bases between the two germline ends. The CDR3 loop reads CASSLRDSAAYEQYF. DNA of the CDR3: TGTGCCAGTAGTCTCCGGGACTCGGCCGCCTACGAGCAGTACTTC. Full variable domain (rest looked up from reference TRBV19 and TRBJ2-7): DGGITQSPKYLFRKEGQNVTLSCEQNLNHDAMYWYRQDPGQGLRLIYYSQIVNDFQKGDIAEGYSVSREKKESFPLTVTSAQKNPTAFYLCASSLRDSAAYEQYFGPGTRLTVT.

The CDR3 loop is CASRQTGKQTQYF. CDR3 nucleotides: TGTGCCAGCAGGCAGACAGGGAAGCAGACCCAGTACTTC. This chain links TRBV25-1 with TRBJ2-5; TRBD1 matches 7 bases. The V gene's germline CDR1 is MGHDK and CDR2 SYGVNS. V shed 6 bases and J 6 bases; nucleotides not matched to a gene: 7. This CDR3 comprises 13 residues. The complete variable domain, with remaining parts taken from reference TRBV25-1 and TRBJ2-5, reads EADIYQTPRYLVIGTGKKITLECSQTMGHDKMYWYQQDPGMELHLIHYSYGVNSTEKGDLSSESTVSRIRTEHFPLTLESARPSHTSQYLCASRQTGKQTQYFGPGTRLLVL.

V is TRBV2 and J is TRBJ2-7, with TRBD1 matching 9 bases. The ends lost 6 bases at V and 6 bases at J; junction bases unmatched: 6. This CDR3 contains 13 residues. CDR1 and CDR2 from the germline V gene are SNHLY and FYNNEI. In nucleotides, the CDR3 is TGTGCCAGCAGGGGCAGGACAGGGGTCGAGCAGTACTTC. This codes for CASRGRTGVEQYF.

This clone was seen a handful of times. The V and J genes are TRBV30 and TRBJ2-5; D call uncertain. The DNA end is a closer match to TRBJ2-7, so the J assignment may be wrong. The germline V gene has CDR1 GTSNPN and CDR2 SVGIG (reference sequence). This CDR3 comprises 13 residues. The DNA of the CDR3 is TGTGCCTGGAACCTCGGCGCCTACTACGAGCAGTACTTC. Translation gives CAWNLGAYYEQYF.

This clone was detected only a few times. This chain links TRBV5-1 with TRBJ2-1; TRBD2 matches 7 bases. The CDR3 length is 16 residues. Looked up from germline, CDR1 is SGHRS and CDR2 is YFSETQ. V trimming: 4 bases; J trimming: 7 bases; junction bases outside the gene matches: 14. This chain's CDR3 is CASSPRLASMANEQFF. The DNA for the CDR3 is TGCGCCAGCAGCCCCCGACTAGCCTCTATGGCTAATGAGCAGTTCTTC. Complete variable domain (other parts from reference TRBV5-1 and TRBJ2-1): KAGVTQTPRYLIKTRGQQVTLSCSPISGHRSVSWYQQTPGQGLQFLFEYFSETQRNKGNFPGRFSGRQFSNSRSEMNVSTLELGDSALYLCASSPRLASMANEQFFGPGTRLTVL.

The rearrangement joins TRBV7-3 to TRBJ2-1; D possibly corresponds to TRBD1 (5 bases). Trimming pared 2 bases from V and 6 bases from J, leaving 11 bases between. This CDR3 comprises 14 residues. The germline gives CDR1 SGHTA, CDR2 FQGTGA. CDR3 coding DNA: TGTGCCAGCAGCTTAGGGGCTCTTACCAATGAGCAGTTCTTC. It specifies CASSLGALTNEQFF.

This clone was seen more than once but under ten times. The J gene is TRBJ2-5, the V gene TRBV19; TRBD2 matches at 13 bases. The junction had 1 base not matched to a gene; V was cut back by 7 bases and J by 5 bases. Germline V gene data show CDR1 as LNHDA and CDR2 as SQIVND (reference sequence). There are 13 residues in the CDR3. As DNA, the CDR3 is TGTGCCAGTACGACTAGCGGGAGGGAGACCCAGTACTTC. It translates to CASTTSGRETQYF.

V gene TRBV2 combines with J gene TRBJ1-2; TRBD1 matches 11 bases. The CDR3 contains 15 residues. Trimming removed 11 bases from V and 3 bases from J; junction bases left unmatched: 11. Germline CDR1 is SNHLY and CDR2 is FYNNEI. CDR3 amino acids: CAGGTGGAPYYGYTF. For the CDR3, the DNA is TGTGCCGGAGGGACAGGGGGTGCTCCGTACTATGGCTACACCTTC.

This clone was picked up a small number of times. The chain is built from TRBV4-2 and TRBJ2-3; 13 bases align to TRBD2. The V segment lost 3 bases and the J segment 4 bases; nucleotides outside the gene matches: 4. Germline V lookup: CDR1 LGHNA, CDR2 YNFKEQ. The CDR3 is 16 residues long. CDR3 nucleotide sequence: TGTGCCAGCAGCCAGGAACTAGCGGGAGGGTCAGATACGCAGTATTTT. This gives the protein CASSQELAGGSDTQYF.

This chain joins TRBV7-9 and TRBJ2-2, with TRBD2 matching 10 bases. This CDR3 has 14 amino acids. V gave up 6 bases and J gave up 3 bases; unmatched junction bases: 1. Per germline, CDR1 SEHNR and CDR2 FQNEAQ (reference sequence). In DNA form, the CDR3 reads TGTGCCAGCAGGCTAGCGGGAGACACCGGGGAGCTGTTTTTT. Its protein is CASRLAGDTGELFF.

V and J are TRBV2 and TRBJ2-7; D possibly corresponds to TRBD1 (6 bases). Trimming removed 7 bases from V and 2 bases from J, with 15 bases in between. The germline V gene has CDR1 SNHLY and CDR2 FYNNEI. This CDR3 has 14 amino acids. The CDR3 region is CASKLGHRTYEQYF. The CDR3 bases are TGTGCCAGCAAATTGGGACATAGAACCTACGAGCAGTACTTC.

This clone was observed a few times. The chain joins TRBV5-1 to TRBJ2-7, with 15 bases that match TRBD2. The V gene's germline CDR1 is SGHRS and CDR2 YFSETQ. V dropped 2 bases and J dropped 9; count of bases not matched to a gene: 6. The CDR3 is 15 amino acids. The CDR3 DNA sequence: TGCGCCAGCAGCTTTGAGGGACTAGCGGGAGGTGTGCAGTACTTC. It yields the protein CASSFEGLAGGVQYF.

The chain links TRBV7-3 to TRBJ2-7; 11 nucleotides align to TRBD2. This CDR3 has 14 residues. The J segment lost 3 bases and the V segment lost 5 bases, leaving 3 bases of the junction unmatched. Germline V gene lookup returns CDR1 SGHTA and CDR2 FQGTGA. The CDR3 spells CASSETSGSYEQYF. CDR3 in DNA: TGTGCCAGCAGCGAAACTAGCGGGAGCTACGAGCAGTACTTC. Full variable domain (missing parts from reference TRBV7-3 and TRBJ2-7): GAGVSQTPSNKVTEKGKYVELRCDPISGHTALYWYRQSLGQGPEFLIYFQGTGAADDSGLPNDRFFAVRPEGSVSTLKIQRTERGDSAVYLCASSETSGSYEQYFGPGTRLTVT.

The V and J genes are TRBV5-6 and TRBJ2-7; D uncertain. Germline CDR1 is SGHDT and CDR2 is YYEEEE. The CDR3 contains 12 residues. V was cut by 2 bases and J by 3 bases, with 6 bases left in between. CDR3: CASSFSSYEQYF. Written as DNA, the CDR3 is TGTGCCAGCAGCTTTTCCAGCTACGAGCAGTACTTC.

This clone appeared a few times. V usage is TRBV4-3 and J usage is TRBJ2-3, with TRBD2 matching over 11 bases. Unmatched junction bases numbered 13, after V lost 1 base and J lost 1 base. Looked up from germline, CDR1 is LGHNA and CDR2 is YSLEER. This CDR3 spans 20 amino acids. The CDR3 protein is CASSQASPSGRRLGTDTQYF. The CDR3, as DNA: TGCGCCAGCAGCCAAGCTAGTCCTAGCGGGAGGAGGTTAGGCACAGATACGCAGTATTTT.

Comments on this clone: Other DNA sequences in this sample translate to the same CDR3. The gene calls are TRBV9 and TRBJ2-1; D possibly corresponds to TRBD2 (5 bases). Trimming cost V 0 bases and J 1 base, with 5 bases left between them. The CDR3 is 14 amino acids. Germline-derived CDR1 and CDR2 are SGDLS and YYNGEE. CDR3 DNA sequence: TGTGCCAGCAGCGTAGCGGGGTCCTACAATGAGCAGTTCTTC. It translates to CASSVAGSYNEQFF.

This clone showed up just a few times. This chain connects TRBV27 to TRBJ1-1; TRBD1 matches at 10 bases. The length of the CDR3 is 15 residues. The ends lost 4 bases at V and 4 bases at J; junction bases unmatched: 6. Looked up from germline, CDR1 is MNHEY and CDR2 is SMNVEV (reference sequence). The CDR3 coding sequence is TGTGCCAGCAGTTCACGACAGGGGGCGAGCACTGAAGCTTTCTTT. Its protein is CASSSRQGASTEAFF.

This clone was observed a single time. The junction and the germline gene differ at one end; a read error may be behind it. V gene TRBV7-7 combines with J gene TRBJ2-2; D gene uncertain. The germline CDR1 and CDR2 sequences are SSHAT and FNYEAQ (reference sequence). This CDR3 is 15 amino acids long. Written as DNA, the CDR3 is TGTGCTAGCAGCTTAGACCCAGCGAACACCGGGGAGCTGTTTTTT. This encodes CASSLDPANTGELFF.

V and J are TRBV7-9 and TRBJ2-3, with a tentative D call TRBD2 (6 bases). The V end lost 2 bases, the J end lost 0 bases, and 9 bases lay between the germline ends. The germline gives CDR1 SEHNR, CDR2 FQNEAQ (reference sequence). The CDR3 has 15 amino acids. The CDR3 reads CASSLTGLSTDTQYF. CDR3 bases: TGTGCCAGCAGCTTAACGGGACTCAGCACAGATACGCAGTATTTT.

The CDR3 DNA reads TGTGCCAGCGGTCAGCGGTTAACGGCCAATAATGAGCAGTTCTTC. It specifies CASGQRLTANNEQFF. The V and J genes are TRBV25-1 and TRBJ2-1; perhaps TRBD2 as D (5 bases). Germline CDR1 reads MGHDK; CDR2 reads SYGVNS. V gave up 8 bases and J gave up 7 bases, with 21 bases separating them. This CDR3 is built from 15 residues.